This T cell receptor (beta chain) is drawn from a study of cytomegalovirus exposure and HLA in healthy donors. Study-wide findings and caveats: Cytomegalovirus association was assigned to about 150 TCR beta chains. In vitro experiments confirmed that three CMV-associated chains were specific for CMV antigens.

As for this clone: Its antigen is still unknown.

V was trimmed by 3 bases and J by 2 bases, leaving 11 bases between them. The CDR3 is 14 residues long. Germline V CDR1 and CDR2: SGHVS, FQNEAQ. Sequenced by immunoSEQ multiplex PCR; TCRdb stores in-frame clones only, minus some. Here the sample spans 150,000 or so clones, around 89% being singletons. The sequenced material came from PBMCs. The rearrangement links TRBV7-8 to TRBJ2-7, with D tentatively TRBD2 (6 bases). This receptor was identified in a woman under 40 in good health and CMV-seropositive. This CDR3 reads CASSFGGPPYEQYF. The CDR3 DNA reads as TGTGCCAGCAGCTTCGGGGGTCCTCCCTACGAGCAGTACTTC.